This TCR beta chain was sequenced in a study of T cells in Graves' hyperthyroidism and ophthalmopathy. Across the study: Peripheral blood sampling occurred at initial diagnosis, before any treatment.

Study outcomes and limitations: Blood also contained most expanded thyroid clonotypes above 0.001.

In its sample, this clonotype was seen a few times. What it binds is unknown. Diagnoses rested on clinical symptoms, serum thyroxine and TRAb, thyroid ultrasound and orbital computed tomography. It was 8 to 10 ml of fresh peripheral blood that supplied the PBMCs. Amplification of TCR beta CDR3 regions used RNA as the template. When the TCR CDR3 underwent first-round RT-PCR, the HTBI primer set was used. Via MiXCR, TCRdb re-called the multiplex PCR reads, giving one row per CDR3 protein. The sample has more than 550,000 distinct CDR3 sequences; 15% to 20% are singletons. Germline lookup yields CDR1 GTSNPN and CDR2 SVGIG (reference sequence). Between the trimmed V and J ends, which lost 7 bases and 6 bases, there was a span of 12 bases. This CDR3 contains 12 residues.

The chain recombines TRBV30 with TRBJ1-4, with D possibly matching TRBD1 (5 bases). This sequence originates from a man in his forties or fifties with Graves' hyperthyroidism. Sequenced sample: blood. CDR3 loop: CASILGDEKLFF. DNA of the CDR3: TGTGCCTCGATATTAGGGGATGAAAAACTGTTTTTT.